The T cell receptor (beta chain) under discussion was sequenced for a study of T cells in Graves' hyperthyroidism and ophthalmopathy. The study's findings and limits: The majority of expanded thyroid clonotypes above 0.001 also appeared in blood.

In this sample, this clonotype turned up many times. The antigen is not known. 10 ml of fresh peripheral blood supplied the PBMCs. The CDR3 extends over 14 amino acids. Germline-derived CDR1 and CDR2 are KGHDR and SFDVKD. The trim removed 5 bases at V and 9 bases at J, leaving 9 bases unmatched. From RNA transcripts, TCR beta CDR3 regions were amplified. Initially, a first-round RT-PCR of the TCR CDR3 employed the HTBI primer set. TCRdb recomputed calls from the multiplex PCR reads with MiXCR, one row per CDR3 protein. The data contain hundreds of thousands of distinct CDR3 sequences, around 15% of them seen just once; the ten biggest clones take up 28%.

This clonotype was obtained from a woman younger than 35 with Graves' ophthalmopathy. Sequencing was carried out using blood. J is TRBJ2-1 and V is TRBV24-1, with 7 bases lining up with TRBD2. Here the CDR3 DNA reads TGTGCCACCAGTGGAGCGGGACGAGGTGGTGAGCAGTTCTTC. It yields the protein CATSGAGRGGEQFF.